This T cell receptor beta chain was identified during a study of T cell responses to AZD1222 COVID-19 vaccine. General observations from the study: There were repertoire samples only from the period after the peak T cell response. Donors skewed white British and female; clonal diversity was possibly underestimated. Increases in Spike-specific TCR breadth and depth were seen after two AZD1222 doses.

Trimming pared 6 bases from V and 2 bases from J, leaving 16 bases between. The CDR3 covers 15 residues. Germline V gene lookup returns CDR1 MDHEN and CDR2 SYDVKM. TCRdb's copy holds only in-frame clones and misses some; the assay was immunoSEQ multiplex PCR. The data hold about 45,000 clones, with roughly 80% observed a single time. Worth noting for this clone: Its antigen is not identified.

J is TRBJ2-5 and V is TRBV28; no clear D. The sequence was obtained from an adult in good health. The source was peripheral blood, collected on day 0 of AZD1222 vaccination. The CDR3 bases are TGTGCCAGCAGGACCCCCGCACAGACGCAAGAGACCCAGTACTTC. It specifies CASRTPAQTQETQYF. Full variable domain (outside the CDR3, taken from reference TRBV28 and TRBJ2-5): DVKVTQSSRYLVKRTGEKVFLECVQDMDHENMFWYRQDPGLGLRLIYFSYDVKMKEKGDIPEGYSVSREKKERFSLILESASTNQTSMYLCASRTPAQTQETQYFGPGTRLLVL.